This T cell receptor beta chain was identified during a study of cytomegalovirus exposure and HLA in healthy donors. Study-wide results and limits: As immune exposure information, only CMV serostatus was available.

PCR primers comprised 60 Vbeta and 13 Jbeta primers. Clones were sequenced by immunoSEQ multiplex PCR, and TCRdb holds only the in-frame ones, with some missing. This sample yields about 90,000 clones, of which around 77% are seen a single time; approximately 0.6% belongs to the top ten. V was cut by 6 bases and J by 2 bases, with 19 bases left in between. The CDR3 extends over 16 amino acids. Germline V gives CDR1 MNHEY, CDR2 SMNVEV (reference sequence). On this clone: Its cognate antigen is unknown.

Sequencing was carried out using PBMCs. The rearrangement uses TRBV27 and TRBJ1-2; tentative D call: TRBD1 (5 bases). This TCR derives from a man aged 25-45 years in good health and CMV-seronegative. The CDR3 spells CASSGSGTTPNYGYTF. In DNA form, the CDR3 reads TGTGCCAGCAGCGGTTCCGGGACTACCCCCAACTATGGCTACACCTTC.